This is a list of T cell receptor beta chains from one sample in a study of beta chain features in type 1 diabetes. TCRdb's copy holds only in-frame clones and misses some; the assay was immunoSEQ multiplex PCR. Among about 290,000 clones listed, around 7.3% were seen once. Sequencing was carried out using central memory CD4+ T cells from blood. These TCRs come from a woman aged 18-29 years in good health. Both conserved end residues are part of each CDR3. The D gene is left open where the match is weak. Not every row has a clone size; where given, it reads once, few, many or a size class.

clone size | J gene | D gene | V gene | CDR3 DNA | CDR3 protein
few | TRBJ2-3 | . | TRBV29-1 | TGCAGCGTTGATGGTAGATTAGATACGCAGTATTTT | CSVDGRLDTQYF
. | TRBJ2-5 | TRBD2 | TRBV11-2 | TGTGCCAGCAGCTCCCTACTAGCGAAGCAAGAGACCCAGTACTTC | CASSSLLAKQETQYF
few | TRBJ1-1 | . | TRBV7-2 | TGTGCCAGCAGCTTAAAACGGTTTGGGAACACTGAAGCTTTCTTT | CASSLKRFGNTEAFF
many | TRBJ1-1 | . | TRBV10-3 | TGTGCCATCAGTGATTCGGCAGGGGCCAAGGGGACTGAAGCTTTCTTT | CAISDSAGAKGTEAFF
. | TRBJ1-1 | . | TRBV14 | TGTGCCAGCAGCCAAGCCCGAGGACTAGGAGCTTTCTTT | CASSQARGLGAFF
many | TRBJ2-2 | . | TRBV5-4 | TGTGCCAGCAGCTCCGGGATGGACACCGGGGAGCTGTTTTTT | CASSSGMDTGELFF
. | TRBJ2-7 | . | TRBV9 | TGTGCCAGCAGCGTAGGATATGGGGCAGGGGTCGGCGAGCAGTACTTC | CASSVGYGAGVGEQYF
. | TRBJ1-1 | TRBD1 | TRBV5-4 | TGTGCCAGCAGCTTGGGGACAGGGAGACTGAACACTGAAGCTTTCTTT | CASSLGTGRLNTEAFF
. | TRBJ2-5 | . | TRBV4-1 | TGCGCCAGCCGAATCGGAAGGGCGGCGAAAGAGACCCAGTACTTC | CASRIGRAAKETQYF
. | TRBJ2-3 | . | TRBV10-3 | TGTGCCATCAGTGAGCGGGGGGCCCGGGATACGCAGTATTTT | CAISERGARDTQYF
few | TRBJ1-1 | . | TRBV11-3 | TGTGCCAGCAGCTTATGGAACACTGAAGCTTTCTTT | CASSLWNTEAFF
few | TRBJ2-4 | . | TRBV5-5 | TGTGCCAGCAGCTGGGAAAACATTCAGTACTTC | CASSWENIQYF
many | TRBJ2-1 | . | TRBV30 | TGTGCCTGGACGTCGGGGGGCGATGAGCAGTTCTTC | CAWTSGGDEQFF
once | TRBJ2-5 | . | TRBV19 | TGTGCCAGTAGTATAGGTCAGGGGCCAGAGACCCAGTACTTC | CASSIGQGPETQYF
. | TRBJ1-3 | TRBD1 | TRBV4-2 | TGTGCCAGCAGCCAAGAACCTGGACAGGGAACTGGAAACACCATATATTTT | CASSQEPGQGTGNTIYF
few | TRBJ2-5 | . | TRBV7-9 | TGTGCCAGCAGCGACCCCCAGTCAGCCAACCAAGAGACCCAGTACTTC | CASSDPQSANQETQYF
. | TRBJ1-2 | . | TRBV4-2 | TGTGCCAGCAGCCAAGCCGTCGGCGCGGGGGGCGGGTATGGCTACACCTTC | CASSQAVGAGGGYGYTF
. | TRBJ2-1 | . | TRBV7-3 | TGTGCCAGCAGCCAGGACAATTACAATGAGCAGTTCTTC | CASSQDNYNEQFF
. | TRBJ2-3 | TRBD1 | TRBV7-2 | TGTGCCAGCAGCTTACTACCTGCGACAGGGCGCACAGATACGCAGTATTTT | CASSLLPATGRTDTQYF
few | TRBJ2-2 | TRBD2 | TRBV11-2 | TGTGCCAGCAGCGCCCATAGCGGGACCGCGAACACCGGGGAGCTGTTTTTT | CASSAHSGTANTGELFF
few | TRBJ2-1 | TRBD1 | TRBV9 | TGTGCCAGCAGCCCCCACCCGGGACAGGGGCTGCTCTTC | CASSPHPGQGLLF
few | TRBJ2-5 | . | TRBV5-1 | TGCGCCAGCAGCTCCGGACAGCTTCAAGAGACCCAGTACTTC | CASSSGQLQETQYF
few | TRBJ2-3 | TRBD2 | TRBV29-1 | TGCAGCGTATTACTAGCGGGGACAGATACGCAGTATTTT | CSVLLAGTDTQYF
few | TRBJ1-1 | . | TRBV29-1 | TGCAGCGTTCGGCCGGGACGGAACACTGAAGCTTTCTTT | CSVRPGRNTEAFF
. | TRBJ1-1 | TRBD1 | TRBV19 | TGTGCCACCCGGGACAGAGGAGGGAACACTGAAGCTTTCTTT | CATRDRGGNTEAFF
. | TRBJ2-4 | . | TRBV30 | TGTGCCTGGAGTGTGGAATACAGGGTCACCAAAAACATTCAGTACTTC | CAWSVEYRVTKNIQYF
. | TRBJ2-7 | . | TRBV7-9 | TGTGCCAGCAAAAGGACCGCGCCCCCCTACGAGCAGTACTTC | CASKRTAPPYEQYF
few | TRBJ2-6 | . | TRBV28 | TGTGCCAGCCACAGAACCTCTGGGGCCAACGTCCTGACTTTC | CASHRTSGANVLTF
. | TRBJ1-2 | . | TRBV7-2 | TGTGCCAGCAGCTTAGAGGGGATAAGTGTTAGGGGTGGCTACACCTTC | CASSLEGISVRGGYTF
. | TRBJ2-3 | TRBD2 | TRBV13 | TGTGCCAGCAGCCCCGACCGCGGGGGAACAGATACGCAGTATTTT | CASSPDRGGTDTQYF
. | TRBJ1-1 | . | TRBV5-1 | TGCGCCAGCAGCTTGGCCACGGGTTTGAACACTGAAGCTTTCTTT | CASSLATGLNTEAFF
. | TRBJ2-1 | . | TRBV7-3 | TGTGCCAGCAGCCAGATGGGGAGCGCACCCAATGAGCAGTTCTTC | CASSQMGSAPNEQFF
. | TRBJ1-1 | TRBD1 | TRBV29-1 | TGCAGCGTCGGAGAGGGGGCGGGCACTGAAGCTTTCTTT | CSVGEGAGTEAFF
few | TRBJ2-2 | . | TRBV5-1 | TGCGCCAGCAGCCAGCAAGCAGGCGGGGAGCTGTTTTTT | CASSQQAGGELFF
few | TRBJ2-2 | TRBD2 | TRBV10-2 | TGCGCCAGCCTAGCGGGAGGGAACACCGGGGAGCTGTTTTTT | CASLAGGNTGELFF
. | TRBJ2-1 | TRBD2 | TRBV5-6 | TGTGCCAGCAGCTTGGATAGCGGGAGGGTGTACAATGAGCAGTTCTTC | CASSLDSGRVYNEQFF
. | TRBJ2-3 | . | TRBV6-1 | TGTGCCAGCAGTGAACCACCAGAAGCACGCACAGATACGCAGTATTTT | CASSEPPEARTDTQYF
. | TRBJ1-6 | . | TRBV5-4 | TGTGCCAGCAGCCTGACGGGCATCGATTCACCCCTCCACTTT | CASSLTGIDSPLHF
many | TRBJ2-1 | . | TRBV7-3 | TGTGCCAGCAGCTTAGCATACGGGAATGAGCAGTTCTTC | CASSLAYGNEQFF
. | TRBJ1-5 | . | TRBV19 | TGTGCCAGTCGAGGGGGGCGGACAGCTTATAGCAATCAGCCCCAGCATTTT | CASRGGRTAYSNQPQHF
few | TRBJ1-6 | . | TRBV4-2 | TGTGCCAGCAGCCAAGACCGGCAATCACCCCTCCACTTT | CASSQDRQSPLHF
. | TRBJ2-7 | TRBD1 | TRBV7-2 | TGTGCCAGCAGCCCCGGGACAGCGAGCTCCTACGAGCAGTACTTC | CASSPGTASSYEQYF
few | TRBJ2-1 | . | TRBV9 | TGTGCCAGCAGCGGGGGCTCCTCGTCCCGCCCGAGCTCCTACAATGAGCAGTTCTTC | CASSGGSSSRPSSYNEQFF
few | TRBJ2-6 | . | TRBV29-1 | TGCAGCGTGCGAAGCGGCTATCTGGCGGCCAACGTCCTGACTTTC | CSVRSGYLAANVLTF
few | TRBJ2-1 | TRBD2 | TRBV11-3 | TGTGCCAGCGTTCGAGGGAGGGGCTACAATGAGCAGTTCTTC | CASVRGRGYNEQFF
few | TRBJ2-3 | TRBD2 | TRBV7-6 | TGTGCCAGCAGCTTGACTAGCTCCTGGGATACGCAGTATTTT | CASSLTSSWDTQYF
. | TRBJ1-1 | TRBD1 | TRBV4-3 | TGCGCCAGCAGGGACAGGGGATTGAACACTGAAGCTTTCTTT | CASRDRGLNTEAFF
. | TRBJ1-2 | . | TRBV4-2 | TGTGCCAGCAGCCAACCAGGGGCTAGTGTTGACTACACCTTC | CASSQPGASVDYTF
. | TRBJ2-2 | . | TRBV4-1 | TGCGCCAGCAGCCAAGTCGGGAGCAAGGGAGTAGGGACCGGGGAGCTGTTTTTT | CASSQVGSKGVGTGELFF
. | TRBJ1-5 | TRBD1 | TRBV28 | TGTGCCAGCAGTCTCCAGGGGGGCCGGCCCCAGCATTTT | CASSLQGGRPQHF
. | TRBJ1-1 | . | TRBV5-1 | TGCGCCAGCAGCTTGGAATGGCAGAGGAACACTGAAGCTTTCTTT | CASSLEWQRNTEAFF
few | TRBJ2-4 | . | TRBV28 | TGTGCCAGCAGTTTAGGAGGGGGCAAAGCCAAAAACATTCAGTACTTC | CASSLGGGKAKNIQYF
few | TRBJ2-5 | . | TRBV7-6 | TGTGCCAGCAGCTTGCAGACGGCCCAAGAGACCCAGTACTTC | CASSLQTAQETQYF
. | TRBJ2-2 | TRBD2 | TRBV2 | TGTGCCAGCTCGGGACTAGCGGGGTACGGGGAGCTGTTTTTT | CASSGLAGYGELFF
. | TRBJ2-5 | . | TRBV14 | TGTGCCAGCAGCGGCTGGGGGGGCAGCTCTCAAGAGACCCAGTACTTC | CASSGWGGSSQETQYF
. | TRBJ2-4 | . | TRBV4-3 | TGCGCCAGCAGCCAAGGGACTGGAAACATTCAGTACTTC | CASSQGTGNIQYF
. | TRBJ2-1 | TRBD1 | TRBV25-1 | TGTGCCAGCAGTAAGGGAGGACAGGGGGTCCATGAGCAGTTCTTC | CASSKGGQGVHEQFF